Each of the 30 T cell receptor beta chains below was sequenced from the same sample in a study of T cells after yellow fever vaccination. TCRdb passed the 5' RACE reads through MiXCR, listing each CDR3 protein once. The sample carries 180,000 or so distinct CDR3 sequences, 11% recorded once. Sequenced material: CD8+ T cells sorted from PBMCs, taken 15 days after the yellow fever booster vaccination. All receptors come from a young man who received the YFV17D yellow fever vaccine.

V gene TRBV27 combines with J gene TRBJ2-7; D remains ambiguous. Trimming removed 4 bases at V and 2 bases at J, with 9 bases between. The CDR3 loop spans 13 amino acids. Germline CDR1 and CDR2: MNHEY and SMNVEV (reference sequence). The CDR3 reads CASSSLNTYEQYF. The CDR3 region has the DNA TGTGCCAGCAGTTCCCTGAACACCTACGAGCAGTACTTC.

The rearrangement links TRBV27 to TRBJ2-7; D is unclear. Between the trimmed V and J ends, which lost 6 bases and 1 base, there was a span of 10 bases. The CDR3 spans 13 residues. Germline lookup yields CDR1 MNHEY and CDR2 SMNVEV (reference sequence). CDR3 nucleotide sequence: TGTGCCAGCAGGGGGTTTAGGTCCTACGAGCAGTACGTC. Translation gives CASRGFRSYEQYV.

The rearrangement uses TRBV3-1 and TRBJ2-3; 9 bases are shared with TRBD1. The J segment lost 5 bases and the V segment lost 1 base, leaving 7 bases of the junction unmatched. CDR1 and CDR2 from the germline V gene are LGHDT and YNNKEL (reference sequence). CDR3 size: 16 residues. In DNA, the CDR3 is TGTGCCAGCAGCCAAGCTGGACAGGGGTCTCTAGATACGCAGTATTTT. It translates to CASSQAGQGSLDTQYF.

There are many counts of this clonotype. The CDR3 DNA sequence: TGTGCCAGCAGCTTAAATGGCGGGGGGGCCTACAATGAGCAGTTCTTC. Its protein is CASSLNGGGAYNEQFF. The rearrangement uses TRBV7-3 and TRBJ2-1, with 9 nucleotides matching TRBD2. V trimming: 1 base; J trimming: 2 bases; junction bases outside the gene matches: 3. The germline V gene encodes CDR1 SGHTA and CDR2 FQGTGA. The CDR3 contains 16 residues.

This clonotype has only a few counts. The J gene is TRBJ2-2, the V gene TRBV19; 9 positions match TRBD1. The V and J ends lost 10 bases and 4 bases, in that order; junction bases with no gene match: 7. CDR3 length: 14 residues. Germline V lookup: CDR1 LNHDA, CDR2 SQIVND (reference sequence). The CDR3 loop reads CATRDRDPTGELFF. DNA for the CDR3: TGTGCCACCCGGGACAGGGATCCCACCGGGGAGCTGTTTTTT. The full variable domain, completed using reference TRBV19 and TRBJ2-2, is DGGITQSPKYLFRKEGQNVTLSCEQNLNHDAMYWYRQDPGQGLRLIYYSQIVNDFQKGDIAEGYSVSREKKESFPLTVTSAQKNPTAFYLCATRDRDPTGELFFGEGSRLTVL.

CDR3 amino acids: CASSQVEGPLVEQYF. In nucleotides, the CDR3 is TGCGCCAGCAGCCAAGTTGAGGGGCCCCTCGTCGAGCAGTACTTC. J is TRBJ2-7 and V is TRBV4-1, with D possibly being TRBD1 or TRBD2 (5 bases each). Germline values: CDR1 MGHRA, CDR2 YSYEKL. Trimming removed 1 base from V and 6 bases from J, with 16 bases in between. There are 15 residues in the CDR3.

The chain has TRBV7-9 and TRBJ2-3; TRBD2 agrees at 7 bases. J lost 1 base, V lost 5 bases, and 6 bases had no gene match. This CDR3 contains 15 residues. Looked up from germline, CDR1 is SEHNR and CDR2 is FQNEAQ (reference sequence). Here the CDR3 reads CASSTTTSRTDTQYF. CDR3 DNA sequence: TGTGCCAGCAGCACGACGACTAGCCGCACAGATACGCAGTATTTT.

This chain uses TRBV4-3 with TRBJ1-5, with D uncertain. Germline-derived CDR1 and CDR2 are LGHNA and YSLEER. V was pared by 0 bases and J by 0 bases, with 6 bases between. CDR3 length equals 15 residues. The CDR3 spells CASSQDFASNQPQHF. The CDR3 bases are TGCGCCAGCAGCCAAGACTTCGCTAGCAATCAGCCCCAGCATTTT.

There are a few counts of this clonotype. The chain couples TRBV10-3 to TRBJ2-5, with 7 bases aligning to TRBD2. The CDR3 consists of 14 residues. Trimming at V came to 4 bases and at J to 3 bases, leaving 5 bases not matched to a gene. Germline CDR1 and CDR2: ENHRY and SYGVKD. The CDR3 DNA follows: TGTGCCATCAGTGGGGGGGGGACCAAAGAGACCCAGTACTTC. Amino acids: CAISGGGTKETQYF.

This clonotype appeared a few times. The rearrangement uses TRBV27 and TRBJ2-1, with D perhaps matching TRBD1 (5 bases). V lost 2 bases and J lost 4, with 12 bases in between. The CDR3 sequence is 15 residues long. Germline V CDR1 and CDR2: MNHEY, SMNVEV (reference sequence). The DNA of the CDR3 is TGTGCCAGCAGTTTAGGTTCCAGGGCTTACAATGAGCAGTTCTTC. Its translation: CASSLGSRAYNEQFF.

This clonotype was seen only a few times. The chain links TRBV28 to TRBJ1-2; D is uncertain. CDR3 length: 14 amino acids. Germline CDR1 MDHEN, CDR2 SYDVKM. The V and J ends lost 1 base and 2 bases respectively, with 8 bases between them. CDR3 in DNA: TGTGCCAGCAGTTTATCGGTCAGAAACTATGGCTACACCTTC. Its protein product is CASSLSVRNYGYTF.

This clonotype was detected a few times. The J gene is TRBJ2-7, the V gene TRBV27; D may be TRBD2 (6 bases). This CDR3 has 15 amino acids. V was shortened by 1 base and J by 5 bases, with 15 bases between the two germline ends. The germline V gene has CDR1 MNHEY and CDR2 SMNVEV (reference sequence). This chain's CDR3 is CASSLLAGRADEQYF. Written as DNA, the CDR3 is TGTGCCAGCAGTTTATTGGCGGGACGAGCCGACGAGCAGTACTTC.

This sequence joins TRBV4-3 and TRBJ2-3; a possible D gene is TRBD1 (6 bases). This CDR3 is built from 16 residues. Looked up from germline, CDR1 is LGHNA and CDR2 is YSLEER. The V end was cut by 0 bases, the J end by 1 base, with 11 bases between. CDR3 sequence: CASSQDPTGGTDTQYF. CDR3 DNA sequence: TGCGCCAGCAGCCAAGACCCGACAGGCGGCACAGATACGCAGTATTTT.

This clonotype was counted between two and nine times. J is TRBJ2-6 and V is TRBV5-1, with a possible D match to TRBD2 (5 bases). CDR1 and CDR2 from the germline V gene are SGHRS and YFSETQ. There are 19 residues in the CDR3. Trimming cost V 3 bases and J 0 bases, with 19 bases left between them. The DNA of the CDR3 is TGCGCCAGCAGCTGGGCCAAGGACTGGGAAAGCTCTGGGGCCAACGTCCTGACTTTC. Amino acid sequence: CASSWAKDWESSGANVLTF.

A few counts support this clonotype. CDR3 protein: CASTSSGRSSYNEQFF. The DNA for the CDR3 is TGTGCCAGTACCAGTTCGGGAAGGAGCTCCTACAATGAGCAGTTCTTC. This chain links TRBV19 with TRBJ2-1, with D tentatively TRBD2 (5 bases). The germline V gene has CDR1 LNHDA and CDR2 SQIVND (reference sequence). CDR3 length: 16 residues. The ends were cut back, 7 bases at V and 0 bases at J, with 16 bases in the middle.

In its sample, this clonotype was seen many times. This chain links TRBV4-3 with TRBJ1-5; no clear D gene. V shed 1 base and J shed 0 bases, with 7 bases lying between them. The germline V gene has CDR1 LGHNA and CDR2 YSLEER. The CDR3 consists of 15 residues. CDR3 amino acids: CASSQGPASNQPQHF. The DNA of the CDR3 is TGCGCCAGCAGCCAAGGACCAGCTAGCAATCAGCCCCAGCATTTT.

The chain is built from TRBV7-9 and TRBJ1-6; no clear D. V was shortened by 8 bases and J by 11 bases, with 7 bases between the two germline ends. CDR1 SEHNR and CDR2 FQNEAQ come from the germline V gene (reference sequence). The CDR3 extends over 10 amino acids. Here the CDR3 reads CASDIAPLHF. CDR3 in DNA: TGTGCCAGCGATATTGCACCCCTCCACTTT.

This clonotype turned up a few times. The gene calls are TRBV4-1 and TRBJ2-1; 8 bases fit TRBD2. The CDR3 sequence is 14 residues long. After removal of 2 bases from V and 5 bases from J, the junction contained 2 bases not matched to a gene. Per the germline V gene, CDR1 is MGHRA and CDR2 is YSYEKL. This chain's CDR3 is CASSQSGGHNEQFF. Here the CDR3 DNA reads TGCGCCAGCAGCCAAAGCGGGGGCCACAATGAGCAGTTCTTC.

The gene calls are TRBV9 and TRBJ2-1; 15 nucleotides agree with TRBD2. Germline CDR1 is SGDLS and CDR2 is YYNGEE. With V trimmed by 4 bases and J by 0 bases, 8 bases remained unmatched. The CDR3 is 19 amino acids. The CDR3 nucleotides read TGTGCCAGCAGCTCCGGGACTAGCGGGGGGCCGAGCTCCTACAATGAGCAGTTCTTC. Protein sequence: CASSSGTSGGPSSYNEQFF.

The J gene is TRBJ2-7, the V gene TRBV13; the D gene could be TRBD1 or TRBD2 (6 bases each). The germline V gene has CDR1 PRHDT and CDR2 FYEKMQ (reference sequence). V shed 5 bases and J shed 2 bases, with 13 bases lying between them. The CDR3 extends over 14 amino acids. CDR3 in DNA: TGTGCCAGCAGCCCCAGAGGGGGGACCTACGAGCAGTACTTC. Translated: CASSPRGGTYEQYF.

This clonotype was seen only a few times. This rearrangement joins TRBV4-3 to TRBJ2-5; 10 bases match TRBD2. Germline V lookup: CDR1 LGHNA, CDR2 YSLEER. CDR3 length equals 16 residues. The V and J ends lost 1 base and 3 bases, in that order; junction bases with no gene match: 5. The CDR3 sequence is CASSQGSTSGEETQYF. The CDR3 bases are TGCGCCAGCAGCCAAGGGAGCACTAGCGGGGAAGAGACCCAGTACTTC.

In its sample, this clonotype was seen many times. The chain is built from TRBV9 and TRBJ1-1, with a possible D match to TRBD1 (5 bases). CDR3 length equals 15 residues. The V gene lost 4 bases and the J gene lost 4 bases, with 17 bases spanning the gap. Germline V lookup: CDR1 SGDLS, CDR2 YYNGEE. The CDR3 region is CASSPPAGASTEAFF. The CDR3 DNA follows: TGTGCCAGCAGCCCCCCCGCCGGGGCGAGCACTGAAGCTTTCTTT.

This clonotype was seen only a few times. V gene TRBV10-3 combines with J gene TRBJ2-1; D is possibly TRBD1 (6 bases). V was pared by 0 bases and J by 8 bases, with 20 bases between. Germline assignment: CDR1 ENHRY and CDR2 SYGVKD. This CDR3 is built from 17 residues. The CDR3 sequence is CAISESAWSGVRYEQFF. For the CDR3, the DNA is TGTGCCATCAGTGAGTCGGCATGGTCAGGGGTCCGGTATGAGCAGTTCTTC.

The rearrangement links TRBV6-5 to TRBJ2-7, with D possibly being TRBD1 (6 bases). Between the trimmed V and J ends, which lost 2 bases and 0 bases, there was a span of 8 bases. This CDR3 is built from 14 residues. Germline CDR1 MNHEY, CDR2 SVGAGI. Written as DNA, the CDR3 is TGTGCCAGCAGTTACGCGGACAGCTCCTACGAGCAGTACTTC. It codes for CASSYADSSYEQYF.

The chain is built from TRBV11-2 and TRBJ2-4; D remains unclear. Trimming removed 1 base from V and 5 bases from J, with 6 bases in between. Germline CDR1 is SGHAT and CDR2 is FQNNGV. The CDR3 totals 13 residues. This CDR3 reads CASSLVSENIQYF. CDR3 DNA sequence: TGTGCCAGCAGCTTAGTATCGGAAAACATTCAGTACTTC.

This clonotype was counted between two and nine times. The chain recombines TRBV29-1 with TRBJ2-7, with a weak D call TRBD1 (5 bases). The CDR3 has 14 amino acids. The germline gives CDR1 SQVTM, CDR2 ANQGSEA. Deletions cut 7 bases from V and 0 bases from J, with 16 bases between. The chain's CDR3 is CSAEGEGHSYEQYF. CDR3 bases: TGCAGCGCCGAAGGGGAAGGGCACTCCTACGAGCAGTACTTC.

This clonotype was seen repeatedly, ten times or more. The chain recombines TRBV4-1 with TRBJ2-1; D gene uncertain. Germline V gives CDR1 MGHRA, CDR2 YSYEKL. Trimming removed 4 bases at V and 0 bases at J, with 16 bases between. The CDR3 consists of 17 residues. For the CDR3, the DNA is TGCGCCAGCAGCCGCGAAGGTTGGACCAGCTCCTACAATGAGCAGTTCTTC. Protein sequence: CASSREGWTSSYNEQFF.

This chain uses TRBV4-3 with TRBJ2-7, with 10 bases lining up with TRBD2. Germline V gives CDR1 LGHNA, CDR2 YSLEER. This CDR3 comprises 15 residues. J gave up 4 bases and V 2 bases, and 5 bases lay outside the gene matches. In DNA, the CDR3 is TGCGCCAGCAGCCAATATACTAGCGGGATATACGAGCAGTACTTC. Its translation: CASSQYTSGIYEQYF.

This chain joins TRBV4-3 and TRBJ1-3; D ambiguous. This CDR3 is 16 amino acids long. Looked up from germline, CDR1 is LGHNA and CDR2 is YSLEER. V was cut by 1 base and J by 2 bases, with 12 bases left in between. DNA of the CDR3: TGCGCCAGCAGCCAAGTTGGGCGGGCAGCTGGAAACACCATATATTTT. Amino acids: CASSQVGRAAGNTIYF.

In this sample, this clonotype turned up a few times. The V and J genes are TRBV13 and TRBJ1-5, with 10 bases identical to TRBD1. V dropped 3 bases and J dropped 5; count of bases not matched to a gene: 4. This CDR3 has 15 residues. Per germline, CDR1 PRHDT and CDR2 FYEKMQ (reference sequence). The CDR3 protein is CASSFGTGEDQPQHF. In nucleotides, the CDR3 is TGTGCCAGCAGCTTTGGGACAGGGGAGGATCAGCCCCAGCATTTT.